These 24 T cell receptor beta chains were all obtained from the same sample, sequenced in a study of blood T cells in healthy people across ages. It was with a sample-barcoded 5' primer and a J-beta primer mix that a second PCR of roughly 7 to 12 cycles was run. MiXCR was run by TCRdb on the 5' RACE reads, yielding one entry per CDR3 protein. The data hold some 1.8 million distinct CDR3 sequences, with roughly two fifths observed a single time. The sample comprised blood. The receptor source for this set is a human donor in good health.

This rearrangement joins TRBV24-1 to TRBJ1-1, with 8 positions matching TRBD1. Germline assignment: CDR1 KGHDR and CDR2 SFDVKD. Germline trimming cut 7 bases from V and 4 bases from J; bases unmatched to any gene: 7. CDR3 length: 14 residues. The CDR3 reads CATRGGQGGTEAFF. The CDR3 nucleotides read TGTGCCACCAGGGGAGGACAGGGAGGCACTGAAGCTTTCTTT.

This clonotype was seen only a few times. The chain uses TRBV15 and TRBJ2-5, with D perhaps being TRBD1 or TRBD2 (7 bases each). Germline-derived CDR1 and CDR2 are LNHNV and YYDKDF (reference sequence). This CDR3 is 16 amino acids long. V was pared by 2 bases and J by 2 bases, with 15 bases between. Here the CDR3 DNA reads TGTGCCACCAGCAGATTGGGCAGGGGGGGACAAGAGACCCAGTACTTC. This sequence encodes CATSRLGRGGQETQYF.

The rearrangement links TRBV5-1 to TRBJ2-1; D not certain. The DNA end lines up better with TRBJ2-7; the J call may be wrong. The CDR3 is 13 residues long. Germline CDR1 reads SGHRS; CDR2 reads YFSETQ. CDR3 sequence reads: CASSLVTDNEQYF. DNA of the CDR3: TGCGCCAGCAGCTTGGTAACAGACAATGAGCAGTACTTC.

Of note for this clonotype: The junction and the germline gene differ at one end; a read error may be behind it. The chain couples TRBV4-3 to TRBJ1-2; D gene ambiguous. This CDR3 region has 16 residues. The germline gives CDR1 LGHNA, CDR2 YSLEER. The CDR3 region has the DNA TGCGCCAACAGCCAATCCCCGACTGTCCCAGATGGGAGCTACACCTTC. Translated, it gives CANSQSPTVPDGSYTF.

This clonotype has a handful of counts. V is TRBV25-1 and J is TRBJ2-1; D is undetermined. Germline values: CDR1 MGHDK, CDR2 SYGVNS. V was shortened by 3 bases and J by 9 bases, with 9 bases between the two germline ends. The CDR3 spans 12 residues. The CDR3 loop reads CASSDRTGEQFF. The CDR3 nucleotides read TGTGCCAGCAGTGATAGAACGGGTGAGCAGTTCTTC.

The V and J genes are TRBV9 and TRBJ2-5, with a tentative D call TRBD2 (7 bases). The CDR3 is made up of 14 amino acids. The germline gives CDR1 SGDLS, CDR2 YYNGEE. V lost 4 bases, J lost 4 bases, and 14 bases lay in between. CDR3 region: CASSLEGGRETQYF. DNA for the CDR3: TGTGCCAGCAGCCTCGAGGGGGGGAGAGAGACCCAGTACTTC.

As for this clonotype: A junction end diverges from the germline sequence, so it may reflect a read error. The genes are TRBV7-9 and TRBJ2-6; no firm D call. CDR1 is SEHNR and CDR2 is FQNEAQ in the germline V gene (reference sequence). The CDR3 has 16 residues. CDR3 DNA sequence: TGTGCCAGCAGCTTAGCGGGTCAAATTGGGACCAACGTCCTGACTTTC. Protein sequence: CASSLAGQIGTNVLTF. Based on the CDR3 plus reference TRBV7-9 and TRBJ2-6, the full variable domain is DTGVSQNPRHKITKRGQNVTFRCDPISEHNRLYWYRQTLGQGPEFLTYFQNEAQLEKSRLLSDRFSAERPKGSFSTLEIQRTEQGDSAMYLCASSLAGQIGTNVLTFGAGSRLTVL.

The V gene is TRBV4-2, the J gene TRBJ2-4; 7 positions agree with TRBD2. The DNA end is a closer match to TRBJ2-5, so the J assignment may be wrong. CDR1 is LGHNA, CDR2 YNFKEQ, per germline. There are 14 residues in the CDR3. The CDR3 region is CASSQGGYEETQYF. CDR3 sequence (DNA): TGTGCCAGCAGCCAGGGAGGGTACGAAGAGACCCAGTACTTC.

In regard to this clonotype: A read error may produce the germline difference seen at one junction end. The rearrangement uses TRBV24-1 and TRBJ2-3; TRBD1 or TRBD2 may be the D gene (5 bases each). Germline assignment: CDR1 KGHDR and CDR2 SFDVKD. The length of the CDR3 is 15 residues. The CDR3 loop reads CATSDPGRPTDTQYF. The CDR3 region has the DNA TGCGCCACCAGTGACCCGGGACGCCCCACAGATACGCAGTATTTT.

The rearrangement uses TRBV9 and TRBJ2-3, with D perhaps TRBD2 (6 bases). The ends were cut back, 2 bases at V and 0 bases at J, with 13 bases in the middle. Germline V gene sequence: CDR1 SGDLS, CDR2 YYNGEE. The CDR3 has 16 residues. The CDR3 DNA sequence: TGTGCCAGCAGCGTGCTAGCGAGCTCTAGCACAGATACGCAGTATTTT. Its translation is CASSVLASSSTDTQYF.

In its sample, this clonotype was seen a few times. The gene calls are TRBV6-1 and TRBJ2-7; possibly TRBD1 or TRBD2 for D (5 bases each). This CDR3 has 15 amino acids. V was clipped by 7 bases and J by 0 bases, with 16 bases between them. Germline V gives CDR1 MNHNS, CDR2 SASEGT. CDR3: CASKGQSGSSYEQYF. DNA of the CDR3: TGTGCCAGCAAAGGGCAGTCAGGGAGCTCCTACGAGCAGTACTTC.

Concerning this clonotype: At one end, the junction sequence differs from germline, possibly due to a read error. This chain connects TRBV28 to TRBJ2-1; D tentatively reads TRBD1 or TRBD2 (5 bases each). The CDR3 loop spans 14 amino acids. The germline CDR1 and CDR2 sequences are MDHEN and SYDVKM. The CDR3: CVSSSEGIYNEQFF. CDR3 DNA sequence: TGTGTCAGCAGTTCTGAGGGGATCTACAATGAGCAGTTCTTC.

The rearrangement links TRBV5-8 to TRBJ2-7, with D unclear. The CDR3 contains 12 residues. The V and J ends lost 5 bases and 12 bases respectively, with 18 bases between them. Per the germline V gene, CDR1 is SGHTS and CDR2 is YDEGEE. The CDR3 region is CASSLGIETPYF. The DNA for the CDR3 is TGTGCCAGCAGTCTAGGTATTGAGACCCCGTACTTC.

This clonotype was found many times. The genes are TRBV7-2 and TRBJ2-7, with unresolved D. There are 14 residues in the CDR3. CDR1 and CDR2 from the germline V gene are SGHTA and FQGNSA. V was shortened by 1 base and J by 2 bases, with 9 bases between the two germline ends. In nucleotides, the CDR3 is TGTGCCAGCAGCTTAGAACTCCCCGCCTACGAGCAGTACTTC. The encoded protein is CASSLELPAYEQYF.

V usage is TRBV7-2 and J usage is TRBJ1-6; D remains unclear. V lost 1 base and J lost 9, with 16 bases in between. Germline values: CDR1 SGHTA, CDR2 FQGNSA. This CDR3 has 16 residues. CDR3 nucleotides: TGTGCCAGCAGCTTAGGTGCCGGGCTCGGTGGTTCACCCCTCCACTTT. It yields the protein CASSLGAGLGGSPLHF.

The V gene is TRBV3-1, the J gene TRBJ2-4; D not resolved. Germline V gene data show CDR1 as LGHDT and CDR2 as YNNKEL (reference sequence). The V and J ends lost 4 bases and 3 bases respectively, with 13 bases between them. The CDR3 covers 15 residues. DNA of the CDR3: TGTGCCAGCAGCCCTCAAGTTAAGGGCAAAAACATTCAGTACTTC. Its protein product is CASSPQVKGKNIQYF.

This clonotype has only a few counts. CDR3 coding DNA: TGCAGCGTTGAATTTCAGGTCGCGCGGGATACGCAGTATTTT. Protein sequence: CSVEFQVARDTQYF. This chain joins TRBV29-1 and TRBJ2-3; the D is unclear. The V gene lost 2 bases and the J gene lost 6 bases, with 15 bases spanning the gap. The germline gives CDR1 SQVTM, CDR2 ANQGSEA. This CDR3 has 14 amino acids.

This clonotype was recorded a few times. The J gene is TRBJ1-2, the V gene TRBV20-1, with unresolved D. The ends were cut back, 6 bases at V and 6 bases at J, with 17 bases in the middle. CDR1 is DFQATT and CDR2 is SNEGSKA in the germline V gene (reference sequence). CDR3 length: 13 amino acids. The CDR3 DNA reads TGCAGTGCCGTACCCCGCACTTGGGATGGCTACACCTTC. Translation: CSAVPRTWDGYTF.

Only a few counts were recorded for this clonotype. The V gene is TRBV10-3, the J gene TRBJ1-2, with unresolved D. This CDR3 comprises 16 residues. Germline V gene lookup returns CDR1 ENHRY and CDR2 SYGVKD. V was clipped by 3 bases and J by 4 bases, with 18 bases between them. The CDR3 loop is CAISDPEIQLLYGYTF. CDR3 nucleotide sequence: TGTGCCATCAGTGACCCTGAAATACAGCTCCTCTATGGCTACACCTTC.

This clonotype was counted between two and nine times. The chain joins TRBV12-3 or TRBV12-4 to TRBJ2-5; D not resolved. The J call is uncertain, as TRBJ2-7 better fits the DNA end. The CDR3 length is 15 residues. The CDR3 DNA reads as TGTGCCAGCAGCCCCTCCGGGTCGGTAGGGTACGAGCAGTACTTC. The encoded protein is CASSPSGSVGYEQYF.

A few counts support this clonotype. V usage is TRBV21-1 and J usage is TRBJ1-5. TRBV21-1 is a pseudogene segment. The CDR3 extends over 14 amino acids. CDR3 nucleotides: TGTGCCAGCAGCAACCCCGTGGAAGTGCAGCCCCAGCATTTT. Encoded protein: CASSNPVEVQPQHF.

This clonotype was counted only a few times. The chain joins TRBV7-9 to TRBJ2-5; 9 nucleotides align to TRBD2. The J call may be wrong; the DNA end is better matched by TRBJ2-7. Germline CDR1 reads SEHNR; CDR2 reads FQNEAQ (reference sequence). The CDR3 sequence is 13 residues long. The CDR3, as DNA: TGTGCCAGCAGCTCTAGCGGGGCGCGCGAGCAGTACTTC. This gives the protein CASSSSGAREQYF.

V and J are TRBV10-3 and TRBJ2-5; the match to TRBD1 covers 10 bases. V dropped 6 bases and J dropped 2; count of bases not matched to a gene: 6. The CDR3 loop spans 15 amino acids. Germline values: CDR1 ENHRY, CDR2 SYGVKD. The CDR3 here is CAIRTGTGVQETQYF. CDR3 bases: TGTGCCATCAGGACCGGGACAGGGGTTCAAGAGACCCAGTACTTC.

The chain joins TRBV5-1 to TRBJ2-7; TRBD2 agrees at 8 bases. The DNA end favors TRBJ2-4, so the J call may be wrong. The germline CDR1 and CDR2 sequences are SGHRS and YFSETQ. The CDR3 length is 13 residues. CDR3 residues: CASTPGLGNIQYF. Here the CDR3 DNA reads TGCGCCAGCACACCGGGACTAGGAAACATTCAGTACTTC.